This T cell receptor beta chain was identified in a study of T cell repertoires in cytomegalovirus infection. Study background: Alongside well-studied HLA-B-restricted CMV epitopes, recently identified HLA-C-restricted CMV epitopes were also used.

TCRdb called the reads again in MiXCR, with one record for every CDR3 protein. The sample records roughly 800,000 distinct CDR3 sequences, 25% to 30% being singletons. This clonotype was detected a few times. Its antigen is still unknown. Trimming pared 6 bases from V and 3 bases from J, leaving 14 bases between. CDR1 is MNHEY and CDR2 is SMNVEV in the germline V gene (reference sequence). CDR3 length equals 14 residues. The sequences come from cultured CD8+ T cells from PBMCs, collected from culture after CMV antigen stimulation. J is TRBJ1-2 and V is TRBV27; the D gene is possibly TRBD1 (5 bases). The TCR sequence derives from a human donor in good health (CMV status not recorded). Some clones in this sample may be carry-over from other donors' samples. CDR3 in amino acids: CASSRWAGDYGYTF. As DNA, the CDR3 is TGTGCCAGCAGCCGATGGGCGGGGGACTATGGCTACACCTTC.